The 29 T cell receptor beta chains reported below all come from one sample, sequenced in a study of cytomegalovirus exposure and HLA in healthy donors. The PCR contained 60 Vbeta and 13 Jbeta primers. This table comes from immunoSEQ multiplex PCR, and its TCRdb copy is limited to in-frame clones, with some not included. Of approximately 150,000 clones in the sample, roughly four fifths are singletons; the top ten hold roughly 4.5%. The specimen sequenced was PBMCs. These receptors originate from a man aged 45-65 years in good health and CMV-seropositive.

This clone showed up just a few times. V gene TRBV6-6 combines with J gene TRBJ1-1; D is unresolved. V was clipped by 7 bases and J by 1 base, with 10 bases between them. Germline V gives CDR1 MNHNY, CDR2 SVGAGI (reference sequence). There are 13 residues in the CDR3. This CDR3 reads CASTQQRNTEAFF. For the CDR3, the DNA is TGTGCCAGCACCCAACAGAGGAACACTGAAGCTTTCTTT.

The V gene is TRBV5-6, the J gene TRBJ2-7, with D possibly being TRBD1 (6 bases). The V end was cut by 4 bases, the J end by 5 bases, with 10 bases between. Germline V gene lookup returns CDR1 SGHDT and CDR2 YYEEEE. The CDR3 length is 12 residues. For the CDR3, the DNA is TGTGCCAGCAGCACAGGGTGGGACGAGCAGTACTTC. Translating it yields CASSTGWDEQYF.

The gene calls are TRBV4-3 and TRBJ2-1; D uncertain. Germline V CDR1 and CDR2: LGHNA, YSLEER. This CDR3 has 14 amino acids. V shed 0 bases and J shed 8 bases, with 11 bases lying between them. CDR3 region: CASSQDVAVDEQFF. CDR3 nucleotide sequence: TGCGCCAGCAGCCAAGATGTGGCCGTCGATGAGCAGTTCTTC.

The rearrangement joins TRBV15 to TRBJ2-3; no clear D gene. The ends were cut back, 0 bases at V and 3 bases at J, with 10 bases in the middle. Germline-derived CDR1 and CDR2 are LNHNV and YYDKDF (reference sequence). The CDR3 spans 15 residues. This CDR3 reads CATSRDPGRTDTQYF. The CDR3 DNA reads as TGTGCCACCAGCAGAGACCCCGGCAGGACAGATACGCAGTATTTT. Using reference TRBV15 and TRBJ2-3 for the parts outside the CDR3, the full variable domain is DAMVIQNPRYQVTQFGKPVTLSCSQTLNHNVMYWYQQKSSQAPKLLFHYYDKDFNNEADTPDNFQSRRPNTSFCFLDIRSPGLGDTAMYLCATSRDPGRTDTQYFGPGTRLTVL.

This clone was found once. The chain uses TRBV28 and TRBJ2-7; 9 bases are a match to TRBD2. V trimming: 5 bases; J trimming: 4 bases; junction bases outside the gene matches: 12. This CDR3 is 16 amino acids long. Germline CDR1 MDHEN, CDR2 SYDVKM. CDR3 sequence: CASSLRIAGAWYEQYF. Here the CDR3 DNA reads TGTGCCAGCAGTCTACGAATAGCGGGAGCTTGGTACGAGCAGTACTTC.

This clone was detected once. This sequence joins TRBV4-3 and TRBJ1-6; 12 bases align to TRBD1. The junction had 10 bases not matched to a gene; V was cut back by 5 bases and J by 2 bases. The CDR3 is 19 residues long. Looked up from germline, CDR1 is LGHNA and CDR2 is YSLEER. In DNA, the CDR3 is TGCGCCAGCAGCTACTCCGGGACAGGGGGCGCGACCTATAATTCACCCCTCCACTTT. The encoded protein is CASSYSGTGGATYNSPLHF.

The rearrangement joins TRBV7-9 to TRBJ1-2; D is ambiguous. Trimming removed 4 bases from V and 0 bases from J, with 18 bases in between. The CDR3 has 17 residues. CDR1 and CDR2 from the germline V gene are SEHNR and FQNEAQ (reference sequence). CDR3 residues: CASSSTGSAKTNYGYTF. The CDR3 coding sequence is TGTGCCAGCAGCTCCACGGGGTCAGCTAAAACTAACTATGGCTACACCTTC.

The chain is built from TRBV5-4 and TRBJ1-1; D not resolved. Trimming shortened V by 0 bases and J by 0 bases, and 9 bases separated the two germline ends. Germline V lookup: CDR1 SGHNT, CDR2 YYREEE (reference sequence). This CDR3 is built from 15 residues. The CDR3 nucleotides are TGTGCCAGCAGCTTGGCGGTCTCCCTGAACACTGAAGCTTTCTTT. Its protein is CASSLAVSLNTEAFF.

The rearrangement uses TRBV7-2 and TRBJ1-5, with unresolved D. The germline gives CDR1 SGHTA, CDR2 FQGNSA. The V gene lost 2 bases and the J gene lost 0 bases, with 8 bases spanning the gap. The CDR3 consists of 15 residues. The CDR3 sequence: CASSLNSYSNQPQHF. CDR3 DNA: TGTGCCAGCAGCTTAAATTCGTATAGCAATCAGCCCCAGCATTTT.

The rearrangement joins TRBV27 to TRBJ2-5; 8 bases align to TRBD2. CDR1 is MNHEY, CDR2 SMNVEV, per germline (reference sequence). V lost 5 bases and J lost 4; bases outside the gene matches: 9. The CDR3 consists of 15 residues. The CDR3 DNA reads as TGTGCCAGCAGTGGTATCGGGCTAGCGGGAGAGACCCAGTACTTC. Amino acids: CASSGIGLAGETQYF.

DNA of the CDR3: TGTGCCAGCAGTTATGATCGGGGGAGCACTGAAGCTTTCTTT. Its protein product is CASSYDRGSTEAFF. The chain carries TRBV6-6 and TRBJ1-1; D perhaps matches TRBD1 (5 bases). The germline V gene has CDR1 MNHNY and CDR2 SVGAGI (reference sequence). CDR3 length: 14 residues. Trimming took off 3 bases at V and 4 bases at J, with 12 bases between the two ends.

DNA for the CDR3: TGTGCCAGCAGCTACTCAAACACCGGGGAGCTGTTTTTT. Translated: CASSYSNTGELFF. This chain joins TRBV7-2 and TRBJ2-2; D is unclear. Germline values: CDR1 SGHTA, CDR2 FQGNSA. This CDR3 is built from 13 residues. V was shortened by 4 bases and J by 2 bases, with 5 bases between the two germline ends.

The chain is built from TRBV29-1 and TRBJ2-7; D not certain. The CDR3 has 13 amino acids. Germline V CDR1 and CDR2: SQVTM, ANQGSEA. V lost 3 bases and J lost 1, with 10 bases in between. CDR3 sequence (DNA): TGCAGCGTTGAGTCGGCGGTGTCCTACGAGCAGTACTTC. Translated, it gives CSVESAVSYEQYF.

This clone was detected once. This chain joins TRBV28 and TRBJ1-5; the match to TRBD1 covers 7 bases. The CDR3 runs 14 residues. J was trimmed by 7 bases and V by 6 bases; bases with no gene match: 9. The V gene's germline CDR1 is MDHEN and CDR2 SYDVKM. The CDR3 spells CASRETGARQPQHF. DNA for the CDR3: TGTGCCAGCAGAGAAACAGGGGCGCGGCAGCCCCAGCATTTT.

The chain uses TRBV5-6 and TRBJ2-3; TRBD2 matches 13 bases. The V segment lost 4 bases and the J segment 5 bases; nucleotides outside the gene matches: 7. Germline CDR1 SGHDT, CDR2 YYEEEE. The CDR3 is made up of 16 amino acids. The CDR3 spells CASSDGLAGVLDTQYF. The CDR3 nucleotides read TGTGCCAGCAGCGATGGACTAGCGGGGGTGCTAGATACGCAGTATTTT. Based on the CDR3 plus reference TRBV5-6 and TRBJ2-3, the full variable domain is DAGVTQSPTHLIKTRGQQVTLRCSPKSGHDTVSWYQQALGQGPQFIFQYYEEEERQRGNFPDRFSGHQFPNYSSELNVNALLLGDSALYLCASSDGLAGVLDTQYFGPGTRLTVL.

The J gene is TRBJ2-1, the V gene TRBV28, with 8 bases fitting TRBD1. With 5 bases clipped from V and 7 bases from J, the junction kept 10 bases outside the gene matches. CDR3 size: 15 residues. Germline V CDR1 and CDR2: MDHEN, SYDVKM. This CDR3 reads CASSLRQGLRNEQFF. For the CDR3, the DNA is TGTGCCAGCAGTCTCCGACAGGGGTTACGGAATGAGCAGTTCTTC.

This chain links TRBV30 with TRBJ1-3; maybe TRBD1 (5 bases). Germline loops: CDR1 GTSNPN, CDR2 SVGIG (reference sequence). The V end was cut by 4 bases, the J end by 6 bases, with 16 bases between. The CDR3 is 14 amino acids. The CDR3 DNA reads as TGTGCCTGGAATCAGGGTTCCCTCATAAACACCATATATTTT. Protein sequence: CAWNQGSLINTIYF.

The chain has TRBV7-8 and TRBJ2-5, with D uncertain. This CDR3 is 11 amino acids long. V was clipped by 4 bases and J by 2 bases, with 2 bases between them. The V gene's germline CDR1 is SGHVS and CDR2 FQNEAQ. CDR3 amino acids: CASSSQETQYF. The CDR3 DNA follows: TGTGCCAGCAGCTCTCAAGAGACCCAGTACTTC. The complete variable domain, with remaining parts taken from reference TRBV7-8 and TRBJ2-5, reads GAGVSQSPRYKVAKRGQDVALRCDPISGHVSLFWYQQALGQGPEFLTYFQNEAQLDKSGLPSDRFFAERPEGSVSTLKIQRTQQEDSAVYLCASSSQETQYFGPGTRLLVL.

This chain joins TRBV4-3 and TRBJ1-6; no reliable D call. V lost 4 bases and J lost 1, with 5 bases in between. CDR3 size: 14 residues. CDR1 and CDR2 from the germline V gene are LGHNA and YSLEER. CDR3 loop: CASSPNSYNSPLHF. The CDR3 DNA reads TGCGCCAGCAGCCCCAATTCCTATAATTCACCCCTCCACTTT.

The chain uses TRBV7-3 and TRBJ2-3; possibly TRBD1 for D (6 bases). There are 15 residues in the CDR3. The V gene lost 0 bases and the J gene lost 8 bases, with 15 bases spanning the gap. The germline V gene has CDR1 SGHTA and CDR2 FQGTGA. The CDR3 protein is CASSLTRIPRGTQYF. DNA of the CDR3: TGTGCCAGCAGCTTAACGAGGATCCCCAGGGGTACGCAGTATTTT.

This clone was seen a single time. The same CDR3 also results from other DNA sequences found in this sample. V gene TRBV6-6 combines with J gene TRBJ1-2, with D unresolved. This CDR3 has 13 residues. Trimming removed 2 bases from V and 2 bases from J, with 6 bases in between. The V gene's germline CDR1 is MNHNY and CDR2 SVGAGI (reference sequence). CDR3 loop: CASSYGQNYGYTF. The CDR3 DNA reads TGTGCCAGCAGTTACGGGCAGAACTATGGCTACACCTTC.

In DNA form, the CDR3 reads TGTGCCTGGAGTCCGGAGGGGAACACTGAAGCTTTCTTT. This gives the protein CAWSPEGNTEAFF. This sequence joins TRBV30 and TRBJ1-1; no clear D. Germline V CDR1 and CDR2: GTSNPN, SVGIG (reference sequence). V lost 2 bases and J lost 1, with 8 bases in between. The CDR3 spans 13 residues.

This rearrangement joins TRBV7-3 to TRBJ2-3, with 10 bases fitting TRBD2. The V and J ends lost 5 bases and 1 base, in that order; junction bases with no gene match: 3. Germline loops: CDR1 SGHTA, CDR2 FQGTGA. The CDR3 is 15 residues long. The CDR3 protein is CASSDGTSGTDTQYF. Written as DNA, the CDR3 is TGTGCCAGCAGCGACGGGACTAGCGGCACAGATACGCAGTATTTT.

The V and J genes are TRBV2 and TRBJ2-5, with TRBD2 identical over 11 bases. V was clipped by 7 bases and J by 3 bases; unmatched bases: 7. The CDR3 runs 15 residues. CDR1 and CDR2 from the germline V gene are SNHLY and FYNNEI. As DNA, the CDR3 is TGTGCCAGCAAGAGGGGACTAGCGGAAAAAGAGACCCAGTACTTC. Translated, it gives CASKRGLAEKETQYF. The full variable domain, its missing parts supplied by reference TRBV2 and TRBJ2-5, is EPEVTQTPSHQVTQMGQEVILRCVPISNHLYFYWYRQILGQKVEFLVSFYNNEISEKSEIFDDQFSVERPDGSNFTLKIRSTKLEDSAMYFCASKRGLAEKETQYFGPGTRLLVL.

V and J are TRBV5-5 and TRBJ2-3; D gene unclear. The CDR3 loop spans 14 amino acids. Trimming removed 0 bases from V and 1 base from J, with 6 bases in between. CDR1 is SGHKS, CDR2 YYEKEE, per germline (reference sequence). The CDR3: CASSLAHGTDTQYF. CDR3 nucleotide sequence: TGTGCCAGCAGCTTGGCACACGGCACAGATACGCAGTATTTT.

This clone appeared once. V gene TRBV4-1 combines with J gene TRBJ2-5; 8 bases match TRBD2. Trimming at V came to 0 bases and at J to 7 bases, leaving 10 bases not matched to a gene. Germline V gene sequence: CDR1 MGHRA, CDR2 YSYEKL. The CDR3 is 16 residues long. CDR3 bases: TGCGCCAGCAGCCAAGACTTACTAGCGGTGCGAGGGACCCAGTACTTC. This encodes CASSQDLLAVRGTQYF.

This clone was seen a single time. V gene TRBV5-6 combines with J gene TRBJ1-2, with 7 bases fitting TRBD1. The CDR3 runs 16 residues. V dropped 0 bases and J dropped 8; count of bases not matched to a gene: 13. Germline V gene sequence: CDR1 SGHDT, CDR2 YYEEEE. CDR3 bases: TGTGCCAGCAGCTTGGGGCGGGGCAGGGGGTCGTACGGCTACACCTTC. Its protein product is CASSLGRGRGSYGYTF.

This sequence joins TRBV28 and TRBJ1-4, with no clear D. Germline V gene lookup returns CDR1 MDHEN and CDR2 SYDVKM. With 5 bases removed from V and 0 bases from J, the gap between germline ends came to 4 bases. This CDR3 has 13 amino acids. CDR3 sequence (DNA): TGTGCCAGCAGTACTGCAACTAATGAAAAACTGTTTTTT. As protein: CASSTATNEKLFF.

This chain uses TRBV4-2 with TRBJ1-2, with D tentatively TRBD1 (5 bases). Germline CDR1 and CDR2: LGHNA and YNFKEQ. The CDR3 runs to 16 residues. V lost 1 base, J lost 2 bases, and 14 bases lay in between. The CDR3 reads CASSQGWGDANYGYTF. CDR3 in DNA: TGTGCCAGCAGCCAAGGGTGGGGGGACGCGAACTATGGCTACACCTTC.